What follows is one T cell receptor (beta chain) and its context. V was pared by 3 bases and J by 8 bases, with 6 bases of the junction left unmatched. Germline V gene sequence: CDR1 LNHDA, CDR2 SQIVND (reference sequence). This CDR3 has 14 residues. The data belong to a study of blood T cell repertoires in COVID-19. Background on the study: The United States, Italy and Spain were the sources of the acute and convalescent COVID-19 samples. T cells, B-cell-depleted T cells, or PBMCs provided the cDNA or gDNA that served as material.

Original processing notes: The authors estimated nucleated cell counts from reference gene primer amplification. Measured with immunoSEQ multiplex PCR; TCRdb has only the in-frame clones, and not every one. The V and J calls and the clone size are those of that table, but D and trimming were determined from the DNA. The repertoire includes about 140,000 clones, 84% of them detected once, and 44% sits in the top ten. V and J are TRBV19 and TRBJ1-4; TRBD1 aligns across 7 bases. The source of this sequence is a human donor in a cohort sampled during active COVID-19. Sample: peripheral blood. CDR3 sequence reads: CASSIRGPREKLFF. CDR3 DNA sequence: TGTGCCAGTAGTATTAGGGGGCCTCGGGAAAAACTGTTTTTT.